The source of this TCR beta chain is a study of tumor-infiltrating lymphocytes in primary liver carcinoma. About the study: The cohort consisted of patients whose primary liver carcinoma was surgically resected. The patient population consisted of men and women between 30 and 69 years of age.

Study conclusions and caveats: Unsorted bulk sampling ruled out any CD4+ versus CD8+ repertoire comparison. Among the pair types, tumor region pairs showed more overlap than tumor-adjacent and tumor-blood pairs.

Germline assignment: CDR1 MGHRA and CDR2 YSYEKL. This CDR3 has 19 residues. The V gene end was trimmed by 1 base and the J gene end by 4 bases; junction bases not matched to a gene: 12. For blood RNA, unsorted whole blood served as the source, and germline DNA was extracted too. Researchers generated TCR beta cDNA from approximately 520 ng of total RNA, relying on a constant-region primer. Libraries of TCR beta came from three nested multiplex PCR rounds with slightly modified ARM-PCR. TRBV1-TRBV30 forward and Cbeta reverse primers drove the first two roughly 10-cycle rounds. TCRdb ran MiXCR on the multiplex PCR reads and lists one entry per CDR3 protein. In the table there are approximately 210,000 distinct CDR3 sequences, roughly 61% of which are singletons. This clonotype has at least ten counts. Its target is unknown.

The source is a woman aged 60-70 years with primary liver carcinoma and hepatitis B virus infection. The chain uses TRBV4-1 and TRBJ2-1; TRBD2 matches 11 bases. What was sequenced was peripheral blood. CDR3 amino acids: CASSQVAFSSGRPYNEQFF. CDR3 nucleotides: TGCGCCAGCAGCCAAGTTGCCTTTTCTAGCGGGAGGCCATACAATGAGCAGTTCTTC.